The 16 T cell receptor beta chains below were found in one sample sequenced in a study of TIL therapy for anti-PD-1-resistant metastatic lung cancer. This was the immunoSEQ v3 assay. Clones were read by immunoSEQ multiplex PCR, and TCRdb kept only the in-frame ones, dropping some. This table holds under 35,000 clones, about 80% found once. Time point denoted: pre-treatment sample, taken before nivolumab and TIL therapy. Here the sequenced sample was blood, taken at baseline. These receptor sequences come from a woman aged 25-85 years with non-small cell lung cancer.

The chain is built from TRBV14 and TRBJ1-1, with D uncertain. CDR3 length: 15 amino acids. V dropped 4 bases and J dropped 1 base, with 13 bases sitting between them. Germline V gene lookup returns CDR1 SGHDN and CDR2 FVKESK. The CDR3 loop reads CASSPLAPGNTEAFF. The CDR3 DNA reads as TGTGCCAGCAGCCCCCTGGCCCCAGGGAACACTGAAGCTTTCTTT.

The gene calls are TRBV18 and TRBJ2-1; 9 bases align to TRBD1. V trimming: 5 bases; J trimming: 1 base; junction bases outside the gene matches: 3. Germline values: CDR1 KGHSH, CDR2 LQKENI. The CDR3 contains 15 residues. The CDR3 sequence is CASSSGQGSYNEQFF. CDR3 nucleotides: TGTGCCAGCTCATCGGGACAGGGATCCTACAATGAGCAGTTCTTC.

The chain links TRBV5-1 to TRBJ1-1; 7 bases are a match to TRBD1. CDR1 and CDR2 (germline): SGHRS, YFSETQ. The CDR3 is made up of 15 amino acids. V was pared by 4 bases and J by 1 base, with 7 bases of the junction left unmatched. The CDR3 nucleotides read TGCGCCAGCAGCGAATGGACAGGACAGAACACTGAAGCTTTCTTT. Translated: CASSEWTGQNTEAFF.

The chain links TRBV18 to TRBJ1-1; D remains ambiguous. Trimming left V 3 bases short and J 1 base short, with 15 bases between. The CDR3 length is 16 residues. Germline V CDR1 and CDR2: KGHSH, LQKENI. The CDR3 DNA sequence: TGTGCCAGCTCACCTACGGAGGTCCAGCCGAACACTGAAGCTTTCTTT. Translating it yields CASSPTEVQPNTEAFF.

The chain links TRBV2 to TRBJ1-2; 8 bases agree with TRBD1. CDR1 and CDR2 (germline): SNHLY, FYNNEI. The V gene end was trimmed by 7 bases and the J gene end by 8 bases; junction bases not matched to a gene: 12. The length of the CDR3 is 14 residues. In DNA form, the CDR3 reads TGTGCCAGCACTGCCAAATTGACAGGGGAAGGCTACACCTTC. Translating it yields CASTAKLTGEGYTF.

The sample holds a few counts of this clone. The chain links TRBV27 to TRBJ2-7; 7 bases align to TRBD2. This CDR3 contains 13 residues. V lost 8 bases and J lost 5; bases outside the gene matches: 9. The germline gives CDR1 MNHEY, CDR2 SMNVEV (reference sequence). DNA of the CDR3: TGTGCCAGCTCGGTCCGCCGGGGGGACGAGCAGTACTTC. This translates into CASSVRRGDEQYF.

The chain is built from TRBV29-1 and TRBJ2-5, with 8 bases identical to TRBD2. CDR1 and CDR2 (germline): SQVTM, ANQGSEA. The CDR3 extends over 13 amino acids. After removal of 5 bases from V and 3 bases from J, the junction contained 5 bases not matched to a gene. The CDR3 DNA is TGCAGCGTTTCAACTAGCGGCAAAGAGACCCAGTACTTC. The encoded protein is CSVSTSGKETQYF.

The V and J genes are TRBV27 and TRBJ1-2; D is possibly TRBD1 (5 bases). The germline V gene has CDR1 MNHEY and CDR2 SMNVEV (reference sequence). The germline V and J ends were trimmed by 5 bases and 4 bases, with 14 bases remaining between them. CDR3 length: 14 amino acids. For the CDR3, the DNA is TGTGCCAGCAGTCCCGACCCCGGGACCTATGGCTACACCTTC. This codes for CASSPDPGTYGYTF.

The chain has TRBV7-9 and TRBJ2-5; 12 bases align to TRBD1. There are 16 residues in the CDR3. Germline V gene sequence: CDR1 SEHNR, CDR2 FQNEAQ (reference sequence). V trimming: 5 bases; J trimming: 5 bases; junction bases outside the gene matches: 9. CDR3 nucleotides: TGTGCCAGCAGCAAACCGGGACAGGGGGCCGGGGAGACCCAGTACTTC. Translation: CASSKPGQGAGETQYF. The full variable domain, its missing parts supplied by reference TRBV7-9 and TRBJ2-5, is DTGVSQNPRHKITKRGQNVTFRCDPISEHNRLYWYRQTLGQGPEFLTYFQNEAQLEKSRLLSDRFSAERPKGSFSTLEIQRTEQGDSAMYLCASSKPGQGAGETQYFGPGTRLLVL.

The chain couples TRBV7-2 to TRBJ1-2; 9 bases map to TRBD1. With 4 bases clipped from V and 6 bases from J, the junction kept 6 bases outside the gene matches. The CDR3 consists of 14 residues. CDR1 and CDR2 from the germline V gene are SGHTA and FQGNSA. Here the CDR3 reads CASSYRDRDHGYTF. The CDR3 coding sequence is TGTGCCAGCAGCTACCGGGACAGGGACCATGGCTACACCTTC.

This clone was detected once. V usage is TRBV6-1 and J usage is TRBJ1-3; tentative D call: TRBD1 (6 bases). The V gene's germline CDR1 is MNHNS and CDR2 SASEGT. The CDR3 consists of 13 residues. V lost 6 bases to trimming and J lost 3 bases, with 9 bases between them. The CDR3 loop is CASREGVGNTIYF. The CDR3 nucleotides read TGTGCCAGCAGGGAGGGGGTTGGAAACACCATATATTTT.

This clone was found a few times. CDR3 nucleotides: TGTGCCAGCAGCCGCCTCGCGGGGCAGCCCCAGCATTTT. Protein: CASSRLAGQPQHF. The J gene is TRBJ1-5, the V gene TRBV6-5; D not certain. V lost 6 bases, J lost 7 bases, and 13 bases lay in between. Germline CDR1 MNHEY, CDR2 SVGAGI. There are 13 residues in the CDR3.

This clone was detected a few times. This sequence joins TRBV15 and TRBJ2-1; D not resolved. V lost 1 base and J lost 8, with 6 bases in between. CDR1 LNHNV and CDR2 YYDKDF come from the germline V gene (reference sequence). The CDR3 covers 12 residues. CDR3 in amino acids: CATSRVGDEQFF. CDR3 nucleotides: TGTGCCACCAGCAGAGTCGGAGATGAGCAGTTCTTC.

In this sample, this clone turned up once. This chain connects TRBV4-1 to TRBJ2-4, with 15 bases that match TRBD2. The CDR3 runs 18 residues. The germline CDR1 and CDR2 sequences are MGHRA and YSYEKL. V was clipped by 4 bases and J by 1 base; unmatched bases: 5. CDR3 nucleotide sequence: TGCGCCAGCAGCCCGGGACTAGCGGGAGGTATGGCCAAAAACATTCAGTACTTC. This encodes CASSPGLAGGMAKNIQYF.

CDR3: CASSDRGQETQYF. The CDR3, as DNA: TGTGCCAGCTCAGACAGGGGTCAAGAGACCCAGTACTTC. The chain is built from TRBV18 and TRBJ2-5; 8 bases line up with TRBD1. V shed 5 bases, J shed 2 bases, and the junction held 1 base outside the gene matches. CDR1 KGHSH and CDR2 LQKENI come from the germline V gene. CDR3 length: 13 amino acids.

V gene TRBV19 combines with J gene TRBJ2-1, with TRBD2 matching 9 bases. There are 19 residues in the CDR3. The junction had 21 bases not matched to a gene; V was cut back by 5 bases and J by 7 bases. The germline V gene has CDR1 LNHDA and CDR2 SQIVND (reference sequence). The CDR3 coding sequence is TGTGCCAGTAGTCGTCGGACAGGTTCGGCGGGAGGGCCGAAGAATGAGCAGTTCTTC. Amino acid sequence: CASSRRTGSAGGPKNEQFF.